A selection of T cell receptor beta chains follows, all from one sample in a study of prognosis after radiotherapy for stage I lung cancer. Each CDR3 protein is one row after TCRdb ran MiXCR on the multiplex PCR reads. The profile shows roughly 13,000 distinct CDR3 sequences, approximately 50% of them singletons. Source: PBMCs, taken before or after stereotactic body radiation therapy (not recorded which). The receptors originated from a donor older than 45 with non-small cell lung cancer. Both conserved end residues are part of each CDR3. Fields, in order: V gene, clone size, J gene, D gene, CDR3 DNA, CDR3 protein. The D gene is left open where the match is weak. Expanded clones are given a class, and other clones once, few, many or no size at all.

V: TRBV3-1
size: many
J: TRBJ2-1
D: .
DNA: TGTGCCAGCAGCCAGGGGTTCTACAATGAGCAGTTCTTC
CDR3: CASSQGFYNEQFF

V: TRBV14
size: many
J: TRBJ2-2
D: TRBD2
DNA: TGTGCCAGCAGCCGAGTAGCGGGAGCCACCGGGGAGCTGTTTTTT
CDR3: CASSRVAGATGELFF

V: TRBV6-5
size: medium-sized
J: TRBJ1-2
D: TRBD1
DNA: TGTGCCAGCAGTACCCGACAGGGATGGGATGGCTACACCTTC
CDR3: CASSTRQGWDGYTF

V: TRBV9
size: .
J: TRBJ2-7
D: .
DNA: TGTGCCAGCAGAGTAGGAAGGGGAAACCTCTACGAGCAGTACTTC
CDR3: CASRVGRGNLYEQYF

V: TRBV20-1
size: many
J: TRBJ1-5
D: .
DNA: TGCAGTGCAGGGGAGGGAATCGGTCAGCCCCAGCATTTT
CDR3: CSAGEGIGQPQHF

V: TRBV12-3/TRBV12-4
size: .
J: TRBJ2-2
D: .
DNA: TGTGCCAGCAGCTTCACCGGGGAGCTGTTTTTT
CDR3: CASSFTGELFF

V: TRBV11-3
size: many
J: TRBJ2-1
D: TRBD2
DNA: TGTGCCAGCAGCTTAGGGGCTAGCGGGCCCACGGGTGAGCAGTTCTTC
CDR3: CASSLGASGPTGEQFF

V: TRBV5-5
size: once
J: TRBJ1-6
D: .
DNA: TGTGCCAGCAGCTTGTCGAACAGTGCTTCACCCCTCCACTTT
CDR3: CASSLSNSASPLHF

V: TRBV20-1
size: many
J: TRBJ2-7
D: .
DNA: TGCAGTGCTAGAGATAAGGGGAGACAGATCTACGAGCAGTACTTC
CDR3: CSARDKGRQIYEQYF

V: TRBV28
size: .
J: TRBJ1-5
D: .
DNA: TGTTCCATCAGCGGGGGCCCAGGCAATCAGCCCCAGCATTTT
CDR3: CSISGGPGNQPQHF

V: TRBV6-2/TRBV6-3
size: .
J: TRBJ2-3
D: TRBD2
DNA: TGTGCCAGCAGTAAAGCTCTAGCGGGAGGATCCACAGATACGCAGTATTTT
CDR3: CASSKALAGGSTDTQYF

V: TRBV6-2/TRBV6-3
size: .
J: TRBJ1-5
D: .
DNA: TGTGCCAGCAGTCCGACATTCTATAGCAATCAGCCCCAGCATTTT
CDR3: CASSPTFYSNQPQHF

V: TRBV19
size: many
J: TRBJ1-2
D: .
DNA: TGTGCCACGACAGGACCCCTTGGCTACACCTTC
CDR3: CATTGPLGYTF

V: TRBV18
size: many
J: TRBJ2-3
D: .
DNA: TGTGCCAGCCTCGGACTCATCACAGATACGCAGTATTTT
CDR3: CASLGLITDTQYF

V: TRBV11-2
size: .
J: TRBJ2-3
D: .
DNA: TGTGCCAGCAGCCTAGGGCGGGCGGGAAGCTCAGATACGCAGTATTTT
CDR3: CASSLGRAGSSDTQYF

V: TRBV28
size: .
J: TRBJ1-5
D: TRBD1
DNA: TGTGCCAGCAGCACCGGGACAGGGGTGTCGCAGCCCCAGCATTTT
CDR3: CASSTGTGVSQPQHF

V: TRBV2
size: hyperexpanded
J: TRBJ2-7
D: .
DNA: TGTGCCAGCAGTGAAGGTGGGAGCGGGTACGAGCAGTACTTC
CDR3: CASSEGGSGYEQYF

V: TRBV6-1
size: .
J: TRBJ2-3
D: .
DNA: TGTGCCAGCAGATGGGTACCGGCGGGCGTCGACTGTGGCACAGATACGCAGTATTTT
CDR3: CASRWVPAGVDCGTDTQYF

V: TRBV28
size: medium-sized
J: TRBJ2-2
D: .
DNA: TGTGCCAGCAGTTTATATCATACCGGGGAGCTGTTTTTT
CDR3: CASSLYHTGELFF

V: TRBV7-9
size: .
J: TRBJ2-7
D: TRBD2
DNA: TGTGCCAGCAACTTCGGGAGGTCGTACGAGCAGTACTTC
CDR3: CASNFGRSYEQYF

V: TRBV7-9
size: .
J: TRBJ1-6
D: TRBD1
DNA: TGTGCCAGCAGCTCATACGGGACAGGGAGAGATAATTCACCCCTCCACTTT
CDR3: CASSSYGTGRDNSPLHF

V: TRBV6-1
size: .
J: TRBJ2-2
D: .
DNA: TGTGCCAGCAGTCCACGGGCCTCTCTTAACACCGGGGAGCTGTTTTTT
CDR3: CASSPRASLNTGELFF

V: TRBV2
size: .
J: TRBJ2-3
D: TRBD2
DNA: TGTGCCAGCAGGGCTAGCGGGGGGGGGGATACGCAGTATTTT
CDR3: CASRASGGGDTQYF

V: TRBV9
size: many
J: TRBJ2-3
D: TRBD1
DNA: TGTGCCAGCAGCCCGGGGACAGCGCCACCAGATACGCAGTATTTT
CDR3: CASSPGTAPPDTQYF

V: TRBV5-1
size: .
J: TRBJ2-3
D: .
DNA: TGCGCCAGCAGCTTGGCTTCCCTGGACTACGCAAACACAGATACGCAGTATTTT
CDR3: CASSLASLDYANTDTQYF

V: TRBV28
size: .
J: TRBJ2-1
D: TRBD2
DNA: TGTGCCAGCAGTTTATCTAGCGGGAGCTCCTACAATGAGCAGTTCTTC
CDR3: CASSLSSGSSYNEQFF

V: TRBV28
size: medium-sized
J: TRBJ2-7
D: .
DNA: TGTGCCAGCATGAGCAAAGGAAGGACCTTCGAGCAGTACTTC
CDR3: CASMSKGRTFEQYF

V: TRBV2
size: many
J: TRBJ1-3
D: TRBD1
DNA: TGTGCCAGCAGATTCGACAGGGTAACTGGAAACACCATATATTTT
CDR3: CASRFDRVTGNTIYF

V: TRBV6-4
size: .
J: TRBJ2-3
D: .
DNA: TGTGCCAGCATTGACTCGTCGGGGTGTGGGGATACGCAGTATTTT
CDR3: CASIDSSGCGDTQYF

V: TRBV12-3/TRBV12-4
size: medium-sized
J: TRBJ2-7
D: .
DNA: TGTGCCAGCAGTTGGGCAAATCGAGGCGAGCAGTACTTC
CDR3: CASSWANRGEQYF

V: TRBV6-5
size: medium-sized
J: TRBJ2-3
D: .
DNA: TGTGCCAGCAGTTCAGGGTCCACAGATACGCAGTATTTT
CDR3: CASSSGSTDTQYF

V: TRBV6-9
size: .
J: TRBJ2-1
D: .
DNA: TGTGCCAGCAGTTGGTTGGTGAGCTCCTACAATGAGCAGTTCTTC
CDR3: CASSWLVSSYNEQFF

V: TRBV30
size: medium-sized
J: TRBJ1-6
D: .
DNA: TGTGCCTGGAGTTACGGCCCGGGGGATGGCGGTTATAATTCACCCCTCCACTTT
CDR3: CAWSYGPGDGGYNSPLHF

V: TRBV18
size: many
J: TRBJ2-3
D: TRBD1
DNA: TGTGCCAGCTCACACGGACAGGGGTCGCAGTATTTT
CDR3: CASSHGQGSQYF

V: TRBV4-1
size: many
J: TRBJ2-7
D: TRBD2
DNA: TGCGCCAGCAGCCAAGGTTTTACGGCGGGAGTCAACTACGAGCAGTACTTC
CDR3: CASSQGFTAGVNYEQYF

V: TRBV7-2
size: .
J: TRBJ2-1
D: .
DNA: TGTGCCAGCAGCTCACCTCGGGGAGGGGGGTCTAGTGAGCAGTTCTTC
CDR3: CASSSPRGGGSSEQFF

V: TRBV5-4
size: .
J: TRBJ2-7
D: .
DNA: TGTGCCAGCAGCTTAACGGGAGCGGGTGAGCAGTACTTC
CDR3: CASSLTGAGEQYF

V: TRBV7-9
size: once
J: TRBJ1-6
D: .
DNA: TGTGCCAGCAGCTTCCAGGCCCGCTCCCCCCTCCACTTT
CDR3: CASSFQARSPLHF

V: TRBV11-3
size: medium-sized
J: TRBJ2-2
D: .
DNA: TGTGCCAGCAGCCCCCGTCTAGCGAACACCGGGGAGCTGTTTTTT
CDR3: CASSPRLANTGELFF

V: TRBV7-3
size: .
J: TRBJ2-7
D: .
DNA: TGTGCCAGCAGCTCAGATTCCGCGTGGGAGCAGTACTTC
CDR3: CASSSDSAWEQYF

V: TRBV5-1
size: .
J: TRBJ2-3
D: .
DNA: TGCTCCAGCGGCTTGTTCGCAGATACGCAGTATTTT
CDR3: CSSGLFADTQYF

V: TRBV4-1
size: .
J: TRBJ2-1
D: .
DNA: TGCGCCAGCAGACACAAGACACAGGGGAGGCCCAATGAGCAGTTCTTC
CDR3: CASRHKTQGRPNEQFF

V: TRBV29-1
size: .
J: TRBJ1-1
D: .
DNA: TGCAGCGTTGAATCGAGAGTACAGGGACTGAACACTGAAGCTTTCTTT
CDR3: CSVESRVQGLNTEAFF

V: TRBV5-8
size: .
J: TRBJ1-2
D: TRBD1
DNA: TGTGCCAGCAGCTTACGACAGGGTTCTAACTATGGCTACACCTTC
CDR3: CASSLRQGSNYGYTF

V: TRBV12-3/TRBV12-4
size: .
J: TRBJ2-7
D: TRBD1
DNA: TGTGCCAGTAGTCAGACAGGGATCGGTATACGCGAGCAGTACTTC
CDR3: CASSQTGIGIREQYF

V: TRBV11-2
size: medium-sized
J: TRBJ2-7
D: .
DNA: TGTGCCAGCAGCGGGAGTCGGAGCTCCTACGAGCAGTACTTC
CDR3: CASSGSRSSYEQYF

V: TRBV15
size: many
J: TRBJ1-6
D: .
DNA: TGTGCCACCAGCAGAGCCTCCTTGGGTTCACCCCTCCACTTT
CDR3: CATSRASLGSPLHF

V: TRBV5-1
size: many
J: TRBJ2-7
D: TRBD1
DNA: TGCGCCAGCAGCTTGGGGGGACAGGGTTACGGCGAGCAGTACTTC
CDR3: CASSLGGQGYGEQYF

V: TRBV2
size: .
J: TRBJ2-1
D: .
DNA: TGTGCCAGCAGTGAATGGCTCACCCCCTCTTACAATGAGCAGTTCTTC
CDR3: CASSEWLTPSYNEQFF

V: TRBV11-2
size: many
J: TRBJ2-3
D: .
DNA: TGTGCCGCATCTCCCCGCAGCGCAGGGTTAGATACGCAGTATTTT
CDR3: CAASPRSAGLDTQYF

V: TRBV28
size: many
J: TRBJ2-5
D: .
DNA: TGTGCCAGTGGAGGGGGGTATGGAGAGACCCAGTACTTC
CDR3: CASGGGYGETQYF

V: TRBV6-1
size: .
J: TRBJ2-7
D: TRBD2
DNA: TGTGCCAGCAGCCGGACTAGCGGGAGTTTTTACTTC
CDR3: CASSRTSGSFYF

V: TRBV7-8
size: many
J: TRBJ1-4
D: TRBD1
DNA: TGTGCCAGCAGCCATCGGACAGGCATGGGGAGGAAGAATGAAAAACTGTTTTTT
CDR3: CASSHRTGMGRKNEKLFF

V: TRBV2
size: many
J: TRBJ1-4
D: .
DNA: TGTGCCAGCAGTGTGGGACAACTTAATGAAAAACTGTTTTTT
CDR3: CASSVGQLNEKLFF

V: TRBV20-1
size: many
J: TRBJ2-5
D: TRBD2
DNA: TGCAGTGCTTTCAGACTAGCGGGAGGGGAGTACCAAGAGACCCAGTACTTC
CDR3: CSAFRLAGGEYQETQYF

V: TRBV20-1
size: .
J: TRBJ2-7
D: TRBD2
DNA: TGCAGTGCTAGGGCTAGCGGGATCTCCTACGATCAGTACTTC
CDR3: CSARASGISYDQYF

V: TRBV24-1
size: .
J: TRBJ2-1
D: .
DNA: TGTGCCACCAGTGCCCCCTCTAGCGTAGCCGCCTACAATGAGCAGTTCTTC
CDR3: CATSAPSSVAAYNEQFF

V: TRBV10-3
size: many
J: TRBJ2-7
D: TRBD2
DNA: TGTGCCATCAGTGACCGTACTAGCGGACACGAGCAGTACTTC
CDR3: CAISDRTSGHEQYF